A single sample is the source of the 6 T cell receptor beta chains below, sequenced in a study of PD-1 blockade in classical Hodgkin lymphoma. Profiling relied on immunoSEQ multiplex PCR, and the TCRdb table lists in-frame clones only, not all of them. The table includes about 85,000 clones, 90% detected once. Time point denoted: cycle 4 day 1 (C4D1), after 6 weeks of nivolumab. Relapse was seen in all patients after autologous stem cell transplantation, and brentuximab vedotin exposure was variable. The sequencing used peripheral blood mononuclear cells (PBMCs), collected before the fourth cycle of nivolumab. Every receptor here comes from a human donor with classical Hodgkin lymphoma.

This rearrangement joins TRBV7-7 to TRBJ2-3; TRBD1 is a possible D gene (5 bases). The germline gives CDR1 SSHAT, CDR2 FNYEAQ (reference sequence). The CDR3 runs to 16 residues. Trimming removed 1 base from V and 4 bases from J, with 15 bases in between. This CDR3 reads CASSLGQGMFADTQYF. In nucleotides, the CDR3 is TGTGCCAGCAGCTTAGGCCAGGGTATGTTCGCAGATACGCAGTATTTT.

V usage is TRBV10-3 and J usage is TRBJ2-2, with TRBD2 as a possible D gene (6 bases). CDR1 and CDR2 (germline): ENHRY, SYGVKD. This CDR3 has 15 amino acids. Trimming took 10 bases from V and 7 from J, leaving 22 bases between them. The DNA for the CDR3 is TGTGCCACCCGCGGGGTGAAGTCTAATGGCGGGGAGCTGTTTTTT. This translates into CATRGVKSNGGELFF.

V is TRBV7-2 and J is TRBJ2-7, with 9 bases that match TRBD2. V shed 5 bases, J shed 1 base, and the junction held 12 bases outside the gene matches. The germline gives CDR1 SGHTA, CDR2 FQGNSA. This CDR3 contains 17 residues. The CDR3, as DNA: TGTGCCAGCAGCCCAACCTCCCTAGCGGGGCCATCCTACGAGCAGTACTTC. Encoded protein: CASSPTSLAGPSYEQYF.

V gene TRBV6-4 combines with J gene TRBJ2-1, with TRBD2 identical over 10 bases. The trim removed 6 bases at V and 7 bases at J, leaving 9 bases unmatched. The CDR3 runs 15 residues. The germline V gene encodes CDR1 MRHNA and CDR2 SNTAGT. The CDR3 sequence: CASSLAGERRNEQFF. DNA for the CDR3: TGTGCCAGCAGCCTAGCGGGGGAGCGTAGGAATGAGCAGTTCTTC.

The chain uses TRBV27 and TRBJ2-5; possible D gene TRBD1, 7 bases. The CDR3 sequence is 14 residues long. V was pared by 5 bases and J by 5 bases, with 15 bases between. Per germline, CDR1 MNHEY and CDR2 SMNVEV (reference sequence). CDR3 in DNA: TGTGCCAGCAGTCCAGACAGGGCGGGGGAGACCCAGTACTTC. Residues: CASSPDRAGETQYF.

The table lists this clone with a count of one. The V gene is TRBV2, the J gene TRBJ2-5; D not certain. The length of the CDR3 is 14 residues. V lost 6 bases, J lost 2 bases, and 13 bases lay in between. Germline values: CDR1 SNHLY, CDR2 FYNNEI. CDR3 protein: CASRELGAQETQYF. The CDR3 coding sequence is TGTGCCAGCAGGGAGTTGGGCGCACAAGAGACCCAGTACTTC.